This T cell receptor (beta chain) is from a study of siplizumab effects on memory and regulatory T cells. Study outcomes and limitations: Alloreactive CD4+ clones that could be mapped were on average roughly 69% Treg-derived with siplizumab, against about 25% in controls.

CDR3 size: 15 residues. V lost 4 bases and J 2 bases, leaving 14 bases between the germline ends. Germline-derived CDR1 and CDR2 are SGHAT and FQNNGV. Clones were sequenced by immunoSEQ multiplex PCR, and TCRdb holds only the in-frame ones, with some missing. The data contain roughly 92,000 clones, about 93% of them singletons. Notes on this clone: Antigen unknown.

The source material was non-Treg CD4+ T cells sorted from blood. The V call is TRBV11-2, the J call TRBJ2-5; D tentatively fits TRBD1 or TRBD2 (6 bases each). This clonotype was obtained from a human donor in good health. The CDR3 DNA follows: TGTGCCAGCAGCTCTCTAGGGGGGAAACAAGAGACCCAGTACTTC. Encoded protein: CASSSLGGKQETQYF.